This TCR beta chain was identified in a study of response to subunit inactivated influenza vaccine (dated by TCRdb to the late 2010s). About the study as a whole: Deep quantitative profiling of the T cell receptor repertoire was used in the study to follow responses to a trivalent subunit inactivated influenza vaccine. What the authors observed across the whole study: The authors suggested that each seasonal influenza vaccination may recruit only a limited number of new T cells.

This clonotype was detected only a few times. This clone's antigen is unknown. Base qualities are missing; no much larger clone stands one base away. The CDR3 holds 11 amino acids from the cysteine to the phenylalanine. Only the CDR3 portion is preserved as DNA: 33 bases, with reading frame beginning at the first base. V loses 8 bases, J loses 7 bases, and the germline ends lie 9 bases apart. For CDR1 and CDR2, the germline V gene lists ENHRY and SYGVKD. Receptor libraries were prepared by RT-PCR. The instrument was an Illumina HiSeq 2500. In-frame beta chains were kept once TCRdb had trimmed the public reads at Q25 with fastp and called clones with MiXCR. Merged by CDR3 protein, the rows form single entries marked with the most common genes and DNA. Within this sample are 500,000 to 650,000 distinct CDR3 sequences, with approximately 7.1% of them counted one time only. The ten largest clones capture over 10% of the sample.

Sequencing was performed on PBMCs from blood, taken less than 30 months after vaccination. The receptor was isolated from a man aged 50-75 years who received an inactivated influenza vaccine. Donor details come from another sample of the same person, matched by shared clones. The chain is made from TRBV10-3 and TRBJ1-5; the D gene is not confidently resolved. The DNA is as follows: TGTGCCATCGGTTTGAACCAGCCCCAGCATTTT. It translates to CAIGLNQPQHF.